This T cell receptor beta chain derives from a study of blood T cells in healthy people across ages. Investigators took about 9.1 milliliters of peripheral blood from every donor. A sample-barcoded 5' primer and a J-beta primer mix were used in a second PCR of about 7 to 12 cycles. TCRdb reprocessed the 5' RACE reads with MiXCR, giving one entry per CDR3 protein. The sample lists roughly 730,000 distinct CDR3 sequences, around 50% occurring once. This clonotype was seen a few times. The sequenced sample consisted of blood. The receptor's source is a man in his forties in good health.

Here the CDR3 reads CASRDGGSPLHF. CDR3 DNA sequence: TGTGCCAGCAGAGACGGGGGCTCACCCCTCCACTTT. The chain has TRBV6-4 and TRBJ1-6, with D possibly matching TRBD1 (6 bases). Germline-derived CDR1 and CDR2 are MRHNA and SNTAGT. With 6 bases removed from V and 10 bases from J, the gap between germline ends came to 10 bases. The CDR3 length is 12 residues.